The rows below give T cell receptor beta chains drawn from one sample of a study of brain T cells in children with intractable seizures. TCRdb's table, derived via immunoSEQ multiplex PCR, lists solely in-frame clones and lacks some. The table lists roughly 80,000 clones, about 93% of them singletons. Sequencing used peripheral blood, obtained at surgery. The receptors derive from a boy under three years old with tuberous sclerosis and intractable seizures. Each CDR3 is given with its conserved first and last residue. Each record gives: V gene, clone size, J gene, D gene, CDR3 protein, CDR3 DNA. The D gene is left open where the match is weak. Clone size is given for some rows only: seen once, a few or many times, or a class if the clone is expanded.

TRBV11-2,.,TRBJ1-2,.,CASSLVGNYGYTF,TGTGCCAGCAGCTTAGTCGGGAACTATGGCTACACCTTC
TRBV5-5,.,TRBJ2-4,.,CASSLEVGPQWIQYF,TGTGCCAGCAGCTTGGAGGTAGGACCCCAGTGGATTCAGTACTTC
TRBV2,.,TRBJ1-2,.,CASSGTAYGYTF,TGTGCCAGCAGTGGGACAGCTTATGGCTACACCTTC
TRBV21-1,.,TRBJ2-5,.,CASSKVSDYQETQYF,TGTGCCAGCAGCAAAGTATCCGACTATCAAGAGACCCAGTACTTC
TRBV7-2,.,TRBJ1-2,TRBD1,CASSLVDRGLGYTF,TGTGCCAGCAGCTTAGTAGACAGGGGCCTAGGCTACACCTTC
TRBV5-4,once,TRBJ2-5,.,CASSTAGIRETQYF,TGTGCCAGCAGCACCGCGGGGATAAGGGAGACCCAGTACTTC
TRBV5-1,.,TRBJ1-2,TRBD1,CASSLSAGGGYTF,TGCGCCAGCAGCTTGAGCGCAGGGGGTGGCTACACCTTC
TRBV4-1,.,TRBJ1-1,.,CASSASRRSWNTEAFF,TGCGCCAGCAGCGCCTCACGTAGGAGCTGGAACACTGAAGCTTTCTTT
TRBV19,.,TRBJ1-2,TRBD1,CASIFRDRGFSGGYTF,TGTGCCAGTATCTTCCGGGACAGGGGTTTTTCGGGTGGCTACACCTTC
TRBV5-1,.,TRBJ2-7,TRBD2,CASSLVAGSSYEQYF,TGCGCCAGCAGCTTGGTAGCGGGAAGCTCCTACGAGCAGTACTTC
TRBV19,.,TRBJ2-7,.,CASSSGSGYEQYF,TGTGCCAGTTCCTCAGGGAGCGGCTACGAGCAGTACTTC
TRBV20-1,.,TRBJ1-1,.,CSASGTYANTEAFF,TGCAGTGCTAGTGGCACTTATGCGAACACTGAAGCTTTCTTT
TRBV6-5,.,TRBJ2-5,.,CASSYSIFDPAGTQYF,TGTGCCAGCAGTTACTCAATCTTCGACCCGGCGGGGACCCAGTACTTC
TRBV6-5,.,TRBJ2-5,.,CASSSAETQYF,TGTGCCAGCAGTTCGGCAGAGACCCAGTACTTC